Each of the 27 T cell receptor beta chains below was sequenced from the same sample in a study of human T cells and chemical hapten exposure. TCRdb re-called the RACE reads with MiXCR, one entry per CDR3 protein. The table shows fewer than 200,000 distinct CDR3 sequences, with more than 25% occurring only once. Time point specified: pre-sensitization, week 0. Treatment meaning: therapeutic diphenylcyclopropenone sensitization with weekly scalp DPC. The sample here was whole blood, taken in connection with sensitization to the hapten diphenylcyclopropenone (DPC). These receptors were collected from a woman in her 30s with alopecia areata. Some clones in this sample may be carry-over from other donors' samples.

The chain recombines TRBV2 with TRBJ1-4; weak D call: TRBD1 (6 bases). The V and J ends lost 5 bases and 2 bases respectively, with 12 bases between them. CDR1 SNHLY and CDR2 FYNNEI come from the germline V gene. The CDR3 has 15 amino acids. The CDR3 DNA reads TGTGCCAGCAGTCGGGACCAGGGGACTAATGAAAAACTGTTTTTT. Its protein product is CASSRDQGTNEKLFF.

V gene TRBV6-2 or TRBV6-3 combines with J gene TRBJ1-1; 10 bases agree with TRBD1. Trimming took 6 bases from V and 4 from J; bases not matched to a gene: 5. Looked up from germline, CDR1 is MNHEY and CDR2 is SVGEGT. There are 14 residues in the CDR3. The CDR3 DNA follows: TGTGCCAGCAGAATGACAGGGGGCGGCACTGAAGCTTTCTTT. Its protein is CASRMTGGGTEAFF.

The genes are TRBV28 and TRBJ1-4; D unclear. This CDR3 has 14 residues. V was cut by 6 bases and J by 4 bases, with 12 bases left in between. Germline V gene sequence: CDR1 MDHEN, CDR2 SYDVKM. CDR3 loop: CASRAGGSNEKLFF. For the CDR3, the DNA is TGTGCCAGCAGGGCCGGAGGAAGTAATGAAAAACTGTTTTTT. The whole variable domain, remainder taken from reference TRBV28 and TRBJ1-4, is DVKVTQSSRYLVKRTGEKVFLECVQDMDHENMFWYRQDPGLGLRLIYFSYDVKMKEKGDIPEGYSVSREKKERFSLILESASTNQTSMYLCASRAGGSNEKLFFGSGTQLSVL.

This clonotype has a handful of counts. The chain uses TRBV2 and TRBJ2-4; D unresolved. Deletions cut 7 bases from V and 1 base from J, with 2 bases between. This CDR3 is 11 amino acids long. CDR1 is SNHLY and CDR2 is FYNNEI in the germline V gene. This CDR3 reads CASKAKNIQYF. The CDR3 DNA sequence: TGTGCCAGCAAGGCCAAAAACATTCAGTACTTC.

The chain employs TRBV5-1 and TRBJ2-3; 11 bases line up with TRBD1. Per the germline V gene, CDR1 is SGHRS and CDR2 is YFSETQ. The junction had 5 bases not matched to a gene; V was cut back by 3 bases and J by 2 bases. This CDR3 spans 16 amino acids. The CDR3 spells CASSSWTGGITDTQYF. The CDR3 DNA reads TGCGCCAGCAGCTCATGGACAGGGGGCATCACAGATACGCAGTATTTT.

The chain employs TRBV29-1 and TRBJ1-1; D uncertain. The CDR3 extends over 12 amino acids. V dropped 6 bases and J dropped 5 bases, with 13 bases sitting between them. Germline lookup yields CDR1 SQVTM and CDR2 ANQGSEA. The chain's CDR3 is CSVTFSATEAFF. DNA of the CDR3: TGCAGCGTCACTTTTTCGGCTACTGAAGCTTTCTTT.

To note about this clonotype: Because the CDR3 is missing its conserved closing phenylalanine or tryptophan, this is likely a read error. This chain joins TRBV24-1 and TRBJ1-2, with D uncertain. There are 11 residues in the CDR3. Trimming took 9 bases from V and 6 from J, leaving 10 bases between them. Germline V gene data show CDR1 as KGHDR and CDR2 as SFDVKD. The CDR3 nucleotides are TGTGCCACCCCAAAGGAAGATGGCTACACCCTC. Translation: CATPKEDGYTL.

This clonotype was seen just once. The J gene is TRBJ2-7, the V gene TRBV20-1, with D tentatively TRBD2 (7 bases). The CDR3 runs 13 residues. The germline gives CDR1 DFQATT, CDR2 SNEGSKA (reference sequence). The V and J ends lost 0 bases and 7 bases respectively, with 13 bases between them. The CDR3 DNA follows: TGCAGTGCTAGAGATGGGGGGGCAGGGGAGCAGTACTTC. It is translated as CSARDGGAGEQYF.

The V gene is TRBV20-1, the J gene TRBJ2-3; no firm D call. This CDR3 is 14 amino acids long. CDR1 and CDR2 (germline): DFQATT, SNEGSKA (reference sequence). The V end lost 7 bases, the J end lost 0 bases, and 14 bases lay between the germline ends. The CDR3 here is CSGRFGPSTDTQYF. CDR3 DNA sequence: TGCAGTGGGCGATTCGGACCGAGCACAGATACGCAGTATTTT.

V usage is TRBV15 and J usage is TRBJ2-2, with 10 bases that match TRBD1. CDR3 length: 16 amino acids. V shed 1 base, J shed 6 bases, and the junction held 5 bases outside the gene matches. CDR1 and CDR2 from the germline V gene are LNHNV and YYDKDF (reference sequence). This chain's CDR3 is CATSRGGTGESGELFF. The CDR3 coding sequence is TGTGCCACCAGCAGAGGGGGGACAGGGGAATCCGGGGAGCTGTTTTTT.

The CDR3 here is CASRRTTSTDTQYF. The CDR3 DNA reads as TGTGCCAGCAGGCGGACAACAAGCACAGATACGCAGTATTTT. This chain joins TRBV2 and TRBJ2-3; D might be TRBD1 (5 bases). CDR1 is SNHLY and CDR2 is FYNNEI in the germline V gene. The CDR3 contains 14 residues. Trimming removed 6 bases from V and 0 bases from J, with 10 bases in between.

V and J are TRBV6-5 and TRBJ2-3, with TRBD1 identical over 9 bases. This CDR3 is built from 13 residues. Germline CDR1 is MNHEY and CDR2 is SVGAGI. The J segment lost 10 bases and the V segment lost 5 bases, leaving 7 bases of the junction unmatched. The CDR3 region is CASSPRDRGAQYF. For the CDR3, the DNA is TGTGCCAGCAGTCCACGTGACAGGGGGGCGCAGTATTTT.

The chain joins TRBV5-1 to TRBJ1-4; 9 bases align to TRBD1. The junction had 5 bases not matched to a gene; V was cut back by 4 bases and J by 7 bases. This CDR3 region has 14 residues. Germline lookup yields CDR1 SGHRS and CDR2 YFSETQ. Written as DNA, the CDR3 is TGCGCCAGCAGCACCGGACAGGGGTTTGAAAAACTGTTTTTT. It encodes CASSTGQGFEKLFF.

A few counts support this clonotype. J is TRBJ1-6 and V is TRBV6-2 or TRBV6-3; no firm D call. From germline, CDR1 is MNHEY and CDR2 SVGEGT. V was pared by 3 bases and J by 10 bases, with 7 bases between. This CDR3 has 12 amino acids. The CDR3 DNA is TGTGCCAGCAGTTATCAGAGCTCACCCCTCCACTTT. Its translation: CASSYQSSPLHF.

V usage is TRBV28 and J usage is TRBJ1-1; TRBD1 matches 9 bases. Looked up from germline, CDR1 is MDHEN and CDR2 is SYDVKM. The CDR3 extends over 13 amino acids. The trim removed 1 base at V and 12 bases at J, leaving 6 bases unmatched. CDR3 coding DNA: TGTGCCAGCAGTTTATACGACAGGGGGAGGTCTTTCTTT. This gives the protein CASSLYDRGRSFF.

V is TRBV27 and J is TRBJ2-1, with TRBD2 matching 10 bases. V shed 6 bases and J 3 bases; nucleotides not matched to a gene: 2. The CDR3 totals 14 residues. Per germline, CDR1 MNHEY and CDR2 SMNVEV (reference sequence). CDR3 protein: CASSLAGDYNEQFF. CDR3 coding DNA: TGTGCCAGCAGCCTAGCGGGAGACTACAATGAGCAGTTCTTC.

This clonotype was detected ten times or more. The chain carries TRBV20-1 and TRBJ2-5, with D hard to call. Deletions cut 3 bases from V and 1 base from J, with 6 bases between. CDR3 length: 12 amino acids. CDR1 is DFQATT and CDR2 is SNEGSKA in the germline V gene (reference sequence). In DNA, the CDR3 is TGCAGTGCTAGTGACGGCCAAGAGACCCAGTACTTC. Translation gives CSASDGQETQYF.

The chain employs TRBV3-1 and TRBJ2-5; the D gene is possibly TRBD1 (7 bases). V was clipped by 1 base and J by 5 bases, with 11 bases between them. Germline CDR1 is LGHDT and CDR2 is YNNKEL (reference sequence). The CDR3 is 14 amino acids. CDR3 in DNA: TGTGCCAGCAGCCAAGTGCCAGGGGGGGAGACCCAGTACTTC. It codes for CASSQVPGGETQYF.

V usage is TRBV4-3 and J usage is TRBJ2-7; 8 nucleotides match TRBD2. The trim removed 1 base at V and 7 bases at J, leaving 12 bases unmatched. Looked up from germline, CDR1 is LGHNA and CDR2 is YSLEER. CDR3 length: 16 amino acids. CDR3 sequence reads: CASSQGAAGGVEEQYF. In nucleotides, the CDR3 is TGCGCCAGCAGCCAAGGGGCGGCGGGGGGTGTCGAGGAGCAGTACTTC.

The chain employs TRBV4-1 and TRBJ2-3; the D is unclear. V lost 0 bases and J lost 6, with 13 bases in between. CDR1 MGHRA and CDR2 YSYEKL come from the germline V gene. There are 15 residues in the CDR3. Here the CDR3 DNA reads TGCGCCAGCAGCCAAGATTTGGTAGTCACGGATACGCAGTATTTT. It translates to CASSQDLVVTDTQYF.

The chain uses TRBV28 and TRBJ1-5, with 7 bases fitting TRBD1. V was pared by 5 bases and J by 6 bases, with 13 bases of the junction left unmatched. The CDR3 length is 16 residues. Germline V lookup: CDR1 MDHEN, CDR2 SYDVKM. The CDR3 reads CASSPSAGGGGQPQHF. The CDR3 DNA is TGTGCCAGCAGTCCGTCGGCAGGGGGAGGTGGTCAGCCCCAGCATTTT.

The chain couples TRBV5-1 to TRBJ2-2, with D hard to call. This CDR3 is 15 amino acids long. The germline V and J ends were trimmed by 0 bases and 4 bases, with 10 bases remaining between them. CDR1 is SGHRS, CDR2 YFSETQ, per germline. Here the CDR3 DNA reads TGCGCCAGCAGCTTGGTAGGGTCGGGCACCGGGGAGCTGTTTTTT. Translation gives CASSLVGSGTGELFF.

This clonotype was seen only a few times. The chain has TRBV28 and TRBJ1-3, with TRBD1 as a possible D gene (5 bases). CDR3 length: 12 amino acids. The V end lost 10 bases, the J end lost 0 bases, and 7 bases lay between the germline ends. Germline values: CDR1 MDHEN, CDR2 SYDVKM. DNA of the CDR3: TGTGCCATCGGGGGCTCTGGAAACACCATATATTTT. Protein product: CAIGGSGNTIYF.

This chain links TRBV20-1 with TRBJ2-1, with 13 positions matching TRBD2. The CDR3 has 14 amino acids. Germline CDR1 is DFQATT and CDR2 is SNEGSKA (reference sequence). The trim removed 6 bases at V and 5 bases at J, leaving 4 bases unmatched. Written as DNA, the CDR3 is TGCAGTGCGAGGGGACTAGCGGGGAACAATGAGCAGTTCTTC. Its protein is CSARGLAGNNEQFF.

This clonotype was seen only a few times. This chain links TRBV20-1 with TRBJ2-2, with TRBD1 identical over 8 bases. J gave up 5 bases and V 0 bases, and 5 bases lay outside the gene matches. CDR3 length: 15 amino acids. Germline V gene data show CDR1 as DFQATT and CDR2 as SNEGSKA (reference sequence). In nucleotides, the CDR3 is TGCAGTGCTAGAGACAGGGGGCGGTTGACCGGGGAGCTGTTTTTT. It translates to CSARDRGRLTGELFF.

This chain joins TRBV29-1 and TRBJ1-5, with D unresolved. Germline loops: CDR1 SQVTM, CDR2 ANQGSEA. The CDR3 spans 12 residues. V shed 3 bases and J shed 7 bases, with 10 bases lying between them. The CDR3 region is CSVETAGQPQHF. As DNA, the CDR3 is TGCAGCGTTGAGACGGCGGGGCAGCCCCAGCATTTT.

This chain connects TRBV29-1 to TRBJ2-7; TRBD2 aligns across 7 bases. The CDR3 totals 12 residues. Germline CDR1 SQVTM, CDR2 ANQGSEA. The trim removed 4 bases at V and 4 bases at J, leaving 4 bases unmatched. CDR3 nucleotide sequence: TGCAGCGTTGTTAGCGGGCGGTACGAGCAGTACTTC. Translating gives CSVVSGRYEQYF.